The 7 T cell receptor beta chains reported below all come from one sample, sequenced in a study of cytomegalovirus exposure and HLA in healthy donors. Amplification used 60 Vbeta primers and 13 Jbeta primers. The table came from immunoSEQ multiplex PCR; TCRdb's copy has only in-frame clones and leaves some out. The sample records 150,000 to 200,000 clones, 78% being singletons. What was sequenced was PBMCs. The receptor source for this set is a male donor in good health and CMV-seronegative.

The V and J genes are TRBV28 and TRBJ1-1; the D gene is possibly TRBD1 (6 bases). The CDR3 is made up of 15 amino acids. From germline, CDR1 is MDHEN and CDR2 SYDVKM. V was shortened by 1 base and J by 2 bases, with 11 bases between the two germline ends. CDR3 DNA: TGTGCCAGCAGTTTATTTCCAGGGGTTAACACTGAAGCTTTCTTT. Encoded protein: CASSLFPGVNTEAFF.

This rearrangement joins TRBV2 to TRBJ2-2; 9 nucleotides agree with TRBD1. This CDR3 comprises 15 residues. Germline trimming cut 6 bases from V and 2 bases from J; bases unmatched to any gene: 4. Per germline, CDR1 SNHLY and CDR2 FYNNEI. This chain's CDR3 is CASRTGGANTGELFF. In DNA, the CDR3 is TGTGCCAGCAGGACAGGGGGGGCTAACACCGGGGAGCTGTTTTTT.

The chain carries TRBV7-9 and TRBJ1-4; 8 bases agree with TRBD1. Losses at the gene ends were 4 bases for V and 3 bases for J; bases not matched to a gene: 10. CDR3 length: 17 residues. Germline CDR1 reads SEHNR; CDR2 reads FQNEAQ (reference sequence). The CDR3 sequence: CASSSPQGARANEKLFF. CDR3 in DNA: TGTGCCAGCAGCTCCCCGCAGGGGGCAAGGGCTAATGAAAAACTGTTTTTT.

This clone was counted between two and nine times. The chain uses TRBV19 and TRBJ1-2, with D perhaps TRBD1 (5 bases). CDR1 and CDR2 from the germline V gene are LNHDA and SQIVND (reference sequence). Trimming stripped 5 bases from V and 4 bases from J, with 17 bases between. The CDR3 runs 15 residues. The CDR3 DNA reads TGTGCCAGTAGTCCTCCAGGGTTTGAGAGCTATGGCTACACCTTC. Translation gives CASSPPGFESYGYTF.

This chain joins TRBV5-1 and TRBJ1-1, with D possibly TRBD1 on 6 matching bases. From germline, CDR1 is SGHRS and CDR2 YFSETQ. Trimming cost V 0 bases and J 1 base, with 13 bases left between them. This CDR3 contains 16 residues. DNA for the CDR3: TGCGCCAGCAGCTTGGACAGGGAATTGACGAACACTGAAGCTTTCTTT. Its translation: CASSLDRELTNTEAFF.

This chain uses TRBV29-1 with TRBJ2-7; 10 bases are shared with TRBD1. V lost 8 bases, J lost 5 bases, and 9 bases stayed unmatched. CDR1 SQVTM and CDR2 ANQGSEA come from the germline V gene. The CDR3 is 13 residues long. The CDR3 spells CSFRTGGWDEQYF. DNA of the CDR3: TGCAGCTTTCGGACAGGGGGATGGGACGAGCAGTACTTC.

The chain carries TRBV13 and TRBJ1-1; 10 positions agree with TRBD1. This CDR3 is 17 amino acids long. Trimming removed 6 bases from V and 4 bases from J; junction bases left unmatched: 14. Germline lookup yields CDR1 PRHDT and CDR2 FYEKMQ (reference sequence). The CDR3: CASRRERDRGAGTEAFF. In DNA form, the CDR3 reads TGTGCCAGCAGGAGAGAAAGGGACAGGGGCGCGGGCACTGAAGCTTTCTTT.